The clone carrying this T cell receptor (beta chain) was counted a single time. The source of the sample is a study of blood T cell repertoires in COVID-19. Looking at the study overall: PBMCs, B-cell-depleted T cells, or T cells were the source of the cDNA or gDNA that made up the material.

Authors' methods: Amplification of reference gene primers was used by the study to estimate nucleated cell counts. Method: immunoSEQ multiplex PCR; TCRdb's copy keeps in-frame clones and lacks some. The V and J calls and clone size come from that table; D and trimming were worked out from the DNA. This sample has fewer than 65,000 clones; almost 85% occur once, and the top ten carry around 20%. The J segment lost 4 bases and the V segment lost 2 bases, leaving 13 bases of the junction unmatched. Germline CDR1 LGHDT, CDR2 YNNKEL (reference sequence). CDR3 length: 18 amino acids. Sequencing was carried out using peripheral blood. The TCR originated in a human donor in a cohort sampled during active COVID-19. The rearrangement links TRBV3-1 (or the pseudogene TRBV3-2) to TRBJ1-4, with TRBD1 matching 7 bases. The CDR3 bases are TGTGCCAGCAGCCAACCCGAACTATCCGGGACAGTTAATGAAAAACTGTTTTTT. It encodes CASSQPELSGTVNEKLFF.